This TCR beta chain appears in the sequencing data of a study of vaccination and CD4 T cells after COVID-19. On the study more broadly: Spike peptides, overlapping and drawn from SARS-CoV-2, HCoV-NL63, HCoV-OC43 and HCoV-229E, were used to stimulate cells.

Trimming cost V 5 bases and J 5 bases, with 15 bases left between them. Germline loops: CDR1 MNHEY, CDR2 SMNVEV (reference sequence). The CDR3 sequence is 15 residues long. Only a few counts were recorded for this clonotype. Its antigen is not identified. With the Oncomine TCR Beta short-read assay, DNA from cultured CD4+ T cells was sequenced. Scientists extracted genomic DNA from CD4+ T cells grown in culture. A single record per CDR3 protein comes from TCRdb applying MiXCR to the PCR reads. The table lists some 21,000 distinct CDR3 sequences, around 42% of them singletons. Treatment given: approximately nine-day PBMC culture with coronavirus spike peptide pools or control peptides (ViraFEST assay).

Sequenced: cultured CD4+ T cells from blood. The TCR originated in a human donor with COVID-19. V usage is TRBV27 and J usage is TRBJ2-2; the D gene could be TRBD1 or TRBD2 (6 bases each). The CDR3 coding sequence is TGTGCCAGCAGTGACGGGGGCCTAGGGACCGGGGAGCTGTTTTTT. It codes for CASSDGGLGTGELFF.